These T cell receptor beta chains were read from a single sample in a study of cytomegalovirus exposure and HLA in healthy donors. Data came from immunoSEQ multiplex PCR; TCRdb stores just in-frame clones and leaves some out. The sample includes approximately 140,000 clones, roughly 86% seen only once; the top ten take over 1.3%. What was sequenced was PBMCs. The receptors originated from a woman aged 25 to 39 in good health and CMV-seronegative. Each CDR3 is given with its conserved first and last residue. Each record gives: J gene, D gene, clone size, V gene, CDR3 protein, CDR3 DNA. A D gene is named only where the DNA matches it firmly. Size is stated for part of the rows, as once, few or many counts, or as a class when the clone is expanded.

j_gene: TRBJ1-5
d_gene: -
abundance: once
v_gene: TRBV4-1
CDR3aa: CASSHRLGPNQPQHF
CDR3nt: TGCGCCAGCAGCCACCGCCTGGGGCCCAATCAGCCCCAGCATTTT

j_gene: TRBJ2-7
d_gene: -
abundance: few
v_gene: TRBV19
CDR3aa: CASSTGVTWGEQYF
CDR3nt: TGTGCCAGTTCGACGGGGGTAACTTGGGGCGAGCAGTACTTC

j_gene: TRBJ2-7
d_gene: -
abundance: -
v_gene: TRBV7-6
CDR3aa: CASSLAGGFSSYEQYF
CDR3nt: TGTGCCAGCAGCTTAGCCGGGGGATTTAGCTCCTACGAGCAGTACTTC

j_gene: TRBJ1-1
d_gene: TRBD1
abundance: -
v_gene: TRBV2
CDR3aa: CASSRQGARTEAFF
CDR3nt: TGTGCCAGCAGTCGACAGGGGGCACGAACTGAAGCTTTCTTT

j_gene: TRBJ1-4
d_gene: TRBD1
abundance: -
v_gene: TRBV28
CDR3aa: CASSPYRGRNEKLFF
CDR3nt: TGTGCCAGCAGTCCATACAGGGGGCGTAATGAAAAACTGTTTTTT

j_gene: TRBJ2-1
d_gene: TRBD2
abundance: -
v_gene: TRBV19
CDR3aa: CASKRISGAYNEQFF
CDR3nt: TGTGCCAGTAAACGAATTAGCGGGGCGTACAATGAGCAGTTCTTC

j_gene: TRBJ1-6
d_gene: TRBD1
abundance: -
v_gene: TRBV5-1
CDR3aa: CASSLGNRGNSPLHF
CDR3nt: TGCGCCAGCAGCTTGGGTAACAGGGGAAATTCACCCCTCCACTTT

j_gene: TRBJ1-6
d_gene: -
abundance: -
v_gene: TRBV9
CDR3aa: CASSVGVSAGDSPLHF
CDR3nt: TGTGCCAGCAGCGTAGGGGTCTCTGCGGGGGACTCACCCCTCCACTTT

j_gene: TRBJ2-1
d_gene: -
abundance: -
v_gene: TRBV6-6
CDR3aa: CASRERGKTYNEQFF
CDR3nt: TGTGCCAGCAGGGAAAGGGGGAAAACTTACAATGAGCAGTTCTTC

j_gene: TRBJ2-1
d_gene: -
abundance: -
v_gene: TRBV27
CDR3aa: CASSLMGERYNEQFF
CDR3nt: TGTGCCAGCAGTTTAATGGGTGAGCGTTACAATGAGCAGTTCTTC

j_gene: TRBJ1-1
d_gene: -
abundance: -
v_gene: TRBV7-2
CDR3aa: CASSLQGPMNTEAFF
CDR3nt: TGTGCCAGCAGCCTACAGGGTCCCATGAACACTGAAGCTTTCTTT

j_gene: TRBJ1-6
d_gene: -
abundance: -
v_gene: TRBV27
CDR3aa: CASSFPRGYNSPLHF
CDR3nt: TGTGCCAGCAGTTTCCCCCGGGGATATAATTCACCCCTCCACTTT

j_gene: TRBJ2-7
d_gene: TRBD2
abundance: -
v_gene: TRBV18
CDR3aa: CASSPRGGASYEQYF
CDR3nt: TGTGCCAGCTCACCAAGGGGAGGGGCCTCCTACGAGCAGTACTTC

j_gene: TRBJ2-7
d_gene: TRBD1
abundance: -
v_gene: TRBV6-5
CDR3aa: CASSRGQGAYEQYF
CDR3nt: TGTGCCAGCAGCCGCGGACAGGGTGCCTACGAGCAGTACTTC

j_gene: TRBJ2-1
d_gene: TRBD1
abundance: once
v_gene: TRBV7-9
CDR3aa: CASSPDRATYNEQFF
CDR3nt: TGTGCCAGCAGCCCGGACAGGGCGACCTACAATGAGCAGTTCTTC

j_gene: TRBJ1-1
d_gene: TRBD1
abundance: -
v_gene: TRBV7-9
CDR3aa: CASSSWTGKNTEAFF
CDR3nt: TGTGCCAGCAGCTCCTGGACAGGGAAAAACACTGAAGCTTTCTTT

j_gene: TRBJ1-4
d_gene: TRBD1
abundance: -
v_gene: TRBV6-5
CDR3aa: CASSYRRTGVDEKLFF
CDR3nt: TGTGCCAGCAGTTACCGCCGGACAGGGGTAGATGAAAAACTGTTTTTT

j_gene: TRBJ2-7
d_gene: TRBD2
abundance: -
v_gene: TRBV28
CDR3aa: CASSLSGGAVEQYF
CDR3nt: TGTGCCAGCAGTTTGAGCGGGGGGGCAGTAGAGCAGTACTTC

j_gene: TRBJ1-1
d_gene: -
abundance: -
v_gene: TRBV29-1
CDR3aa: CSARQLNTEAFF
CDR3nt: TGCAGCGCCAGACAGCTGAACACTGAAGCTTTCTTT

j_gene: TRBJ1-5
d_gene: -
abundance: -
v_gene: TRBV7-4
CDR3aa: CASSLLQANQPQHF
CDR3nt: TGTGCCAGCAGCTTACTACAGGCCAATCAGCCCCAGCATTTT

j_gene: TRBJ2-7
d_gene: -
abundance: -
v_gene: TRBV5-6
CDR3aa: CASSLEGLGLGEQYF
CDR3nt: TGTGCCAGCAGCCTGGAGGGCTTGGGGCTCGGCGAGCAGTACTTC

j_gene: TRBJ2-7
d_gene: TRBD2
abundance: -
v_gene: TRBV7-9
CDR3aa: CASCSGVYEQYF
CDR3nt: TGTGCCAGCTGTAGCGGGGTGTACGAGCAGTACTTC

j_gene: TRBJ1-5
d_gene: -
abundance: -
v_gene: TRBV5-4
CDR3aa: CASSLDRETNQPQHF
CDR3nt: TGTGCCAGCAGCTTGGACAGGGAAACCAATCAGCCCCAGCATTTT

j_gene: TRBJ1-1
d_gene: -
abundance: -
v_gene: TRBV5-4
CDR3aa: CASSFGQNTEAFF
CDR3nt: TGTGCCAGCAGCTTTGGGCAGAACACTGAAGCTTTCTTT

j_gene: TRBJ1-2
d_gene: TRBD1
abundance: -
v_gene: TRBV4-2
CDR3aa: CASSQDLTGGVYGYTF
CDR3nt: TGTGCCAGCAGCCAAGATTTAACAGGGGGCGTCTATGGCTACACCTTC

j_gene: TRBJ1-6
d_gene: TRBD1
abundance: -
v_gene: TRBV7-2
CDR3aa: CASSRAGQGGSPLHF
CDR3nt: TGTGCCAGCAGCCGGGCCGGACAGGGAGGTTCACCCCTCCACTTT

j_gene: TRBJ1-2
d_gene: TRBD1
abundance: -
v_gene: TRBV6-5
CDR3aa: CASSYLQGNGYTF
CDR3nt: TGTGCCAGCAGTTATTTACAGGGGAATGGCTACACCTTC

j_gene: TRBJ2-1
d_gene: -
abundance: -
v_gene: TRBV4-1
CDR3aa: CASSQGAIGKQFF
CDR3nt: TGCGCCAGCAGCCAGGGAGCCATAGGGAAACAGTTCTTC

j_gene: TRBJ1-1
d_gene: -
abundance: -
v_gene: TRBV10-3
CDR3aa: CAISELDGGDTEAFF
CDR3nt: TGTGCCATCAGTGAGTTGGACGGCGGGGACACTGAAGCTTTCTTT

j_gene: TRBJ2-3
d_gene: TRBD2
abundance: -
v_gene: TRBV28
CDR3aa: CASSLRLDSGGSTDTQYF
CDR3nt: TGTGCCAGCAGTTTAAGGTTGGATAGCGGGGGGTCCACAGATACGCAGTATTTT

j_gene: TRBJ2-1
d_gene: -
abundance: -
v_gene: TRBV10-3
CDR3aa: CAISEMGGEQFF
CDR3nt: TGTGCCATCAGTGAGATGGGGGGTGAGCAGTTCTTC

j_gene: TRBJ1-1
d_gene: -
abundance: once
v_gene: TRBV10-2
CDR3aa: CASSSGPAGDDTEAFF
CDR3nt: TGCGCCAGCAGCAGTGGCCCCGCAGGGGACGACACTGAAGCTTTCTTT

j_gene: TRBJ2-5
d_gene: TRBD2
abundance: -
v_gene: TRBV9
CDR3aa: CASNLRGAQDETQYF
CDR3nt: TGTGCCAGCAACCTGCGGGGGGCACAGGACGAGACCCAGTACTTC

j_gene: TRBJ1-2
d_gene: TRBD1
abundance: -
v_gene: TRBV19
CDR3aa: CASKPTGQVVRDKVRYTF
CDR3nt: TGTGCCAGTAAGCCCACTGGACAGGTGGTTAGAGACAAAGTGCGCTACACCTTC

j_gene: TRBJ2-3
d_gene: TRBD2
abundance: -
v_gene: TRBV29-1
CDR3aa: CSARLAGSTDTQYF
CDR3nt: TGCAGCGCTAGACTAGCGGGGAGCACAGATACGCAGTATTTT

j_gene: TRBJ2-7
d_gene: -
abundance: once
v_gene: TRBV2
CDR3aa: CASKRGLQPYEQYF
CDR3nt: TGTGCCAGCAAAAGGGGTCTCCAACCCTACGAGCAGTACTTC

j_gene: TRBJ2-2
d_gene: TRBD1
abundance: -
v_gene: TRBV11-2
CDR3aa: CASSYAAGGIGELFF
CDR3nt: TGTGCCAGCAGCTACGCAGCAGGGGGAATCGGGGAGCTGTTTTTT

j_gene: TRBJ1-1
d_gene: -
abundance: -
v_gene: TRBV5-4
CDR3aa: CASSLGVGMNTEAFF
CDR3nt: TGTGCCAGCAGCTTGGGAGTCGGGATGAACACTGAAGCTTTCTTT

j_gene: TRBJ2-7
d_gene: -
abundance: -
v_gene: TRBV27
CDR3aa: CASSLGPRVGYEQYF
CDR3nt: TGTGCCAGCAGTTTAGGCCCCCGGGTAGGCTACGAGCAGTACTTC

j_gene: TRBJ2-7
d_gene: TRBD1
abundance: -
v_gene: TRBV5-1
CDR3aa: CASRPDRGKGEQYF
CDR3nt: TGCGCCAGCAGACCAGACAGGGGAAAAGGGGAGCAGTACTTC

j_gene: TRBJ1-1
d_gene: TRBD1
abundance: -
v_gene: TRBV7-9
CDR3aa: CASSPGQGSTEAFF
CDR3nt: TGTGCCAGCAGCCCAGGACAGGGGTCTACTGAAGCTTTCTTT

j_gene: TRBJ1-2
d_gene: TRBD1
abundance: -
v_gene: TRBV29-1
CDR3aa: CSAGMDRGDYGYTF
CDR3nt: TGCAGCGCCGGGATGGACAGGGGGGACTATGGCTACACCTTC

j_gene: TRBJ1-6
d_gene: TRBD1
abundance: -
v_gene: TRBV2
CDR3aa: CASRTGGYNSPLHF
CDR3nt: TGTGCCAGCAGAACAGGGGGCTATAATTCACCCCTCCACTTT

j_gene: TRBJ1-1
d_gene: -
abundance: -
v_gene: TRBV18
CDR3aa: CASSQQGTTEAFF
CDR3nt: TGTGCCAGCTCACAACAGGGTACCACTGAAGCTTTCTTT

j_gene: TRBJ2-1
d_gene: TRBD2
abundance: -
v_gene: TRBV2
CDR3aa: CASSGPTSGGGKSSYNEQFF
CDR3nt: TGTGCCAGCAGTGGGCCGACTAGCGGGGGGGGTAAAAGCTCCTACAATGAGCAGTTCTTC

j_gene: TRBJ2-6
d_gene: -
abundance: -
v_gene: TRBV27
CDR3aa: CASSLRTASGANVLTF
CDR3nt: TGTGCCAGCAGTTTAAGGACAGCCTCTGGGGCCAACGTCCTGACTTTC

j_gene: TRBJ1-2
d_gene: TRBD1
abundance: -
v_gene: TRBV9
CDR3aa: CASSAQGVGYTF
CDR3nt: TGTGCCAGCAGCGCACAGGGGGTTGGCTACACCTTC

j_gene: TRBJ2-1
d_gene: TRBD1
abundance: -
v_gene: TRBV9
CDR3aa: CASSPTGTGGMSYNEQFF
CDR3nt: TGTGCCAGCAGCCCCACGGGGACAGGGGGCATGTCCTACAATGAGCAGTTCTTC

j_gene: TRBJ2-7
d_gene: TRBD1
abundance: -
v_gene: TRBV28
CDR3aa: CASSPRLDRSYEQYF
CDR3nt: TGTGCCAGCAGTCCCAGACTGGACAGGTCCTACGAGCAGTACTTC

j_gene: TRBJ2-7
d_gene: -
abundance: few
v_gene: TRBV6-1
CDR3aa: CASRRQVSYEQYF
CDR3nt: TGTGCCAGCAGAAGGCAGGTCTCCTACGAGCAGTACTTC

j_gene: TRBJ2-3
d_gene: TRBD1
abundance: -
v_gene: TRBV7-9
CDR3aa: CASSPRDRGTDTQYF
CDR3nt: TGTGCCAGCAGCCCACGGGACAGGGGCACAGATACGCAGTATTTT

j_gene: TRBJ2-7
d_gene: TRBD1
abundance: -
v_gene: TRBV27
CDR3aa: CASSFGTGVLHEQYF
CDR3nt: TGTGCCAGCAGTTTCGGGACAGGGGTTTTGCACGAGCAGTACTTC

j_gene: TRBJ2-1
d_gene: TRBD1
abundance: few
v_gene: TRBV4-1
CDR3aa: CASSHRQGDEQFF
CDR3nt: TGCGCCAGCAGCCACCGACAGGGGGATGAGCAGTTCTTC

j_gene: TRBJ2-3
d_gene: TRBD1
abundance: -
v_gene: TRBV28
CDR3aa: CASRVQGRDTQYF
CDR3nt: TGTGCCAGCAGGGTACAGGGGAGAGATACGCAGTATTTT

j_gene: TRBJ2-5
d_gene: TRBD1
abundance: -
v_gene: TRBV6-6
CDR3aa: CASSGRDRGSETQYF
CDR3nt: TGTGCCAGCAGTGGCCGGGACAGGGGATCGGAGACCCAGTACTTC

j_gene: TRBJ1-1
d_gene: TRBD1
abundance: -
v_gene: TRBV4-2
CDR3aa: CASSRDRGTEAFF
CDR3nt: TGTGCCAGCAGCCGCGACAGGGGGACTGAAGCTTTCTTT

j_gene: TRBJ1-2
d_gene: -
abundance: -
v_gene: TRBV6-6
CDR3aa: CASRNTQDGSYGYTF
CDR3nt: TGTGCCAGCAGAAACACACAGGACGGAAGCTATGGCTACACCTTC

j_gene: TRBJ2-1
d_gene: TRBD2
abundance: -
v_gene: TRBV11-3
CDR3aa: CASSPGLADYNEQFF
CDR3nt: TGTGCCAGCAGCCCGGGACTAGCGGACTACAATGAGCAGTTCTTC

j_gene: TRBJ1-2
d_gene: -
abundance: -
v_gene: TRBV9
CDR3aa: CASSVEQANYGYTF
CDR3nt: TGTGCCAGCAGCGTAGAACAGGCTAACTATGGCTACACCTTC